Presented here are 4 T cell receptor beta chains from one specimen sequenced in a study of shared clonotypes between healthy human individuals. Here immunoSEQ multiplex PCR was the method, and the copy in TCRdb shows in-frame clones only, minus some. In the table there are 2 million to 3 million clones, over 85% of which are singletons. Specimen: naive CD4+ T cells from PBMCs. Subset described: CD45RA+ positively selected. Receptors were obtained from a man younger than 30 in good health. Some clones in this sample may be carry-over from other donors' samples.

The chain employs TRBV27 and TRBJ2-1; D is uncertain. CDR1 is MNHEY and CDR2 is SMNVEV in the germline V gene (reference sequence). This CDR3 region has 16 residues. Trimming pared 6 bases from V and 0 bases from J, leaving 15 bases between. CDR3 protein: CASRGRTVSSYNEQFF. The CDR3, as DNA: TGTGCCAGCAGGGGCCGAACAGTTAGCTCCTACAATGAGCAGTTCTTC.

This chain connects TRBV7-2 to TRBJ1-1; 8 bases are a match to TRBD1. Germline V gene lookup returns CDR1 SGHTA and CDR2 FQGNSA. The V and J ends lost 7 bases and 6 bases, in that order; junction bases with no gene match: 13. The CDR3 is made up of 15 amino acids. CDR3 nucleotide sequence: TGTGCCAGCACCCAGGCGGACAGGGATGTCCCTGAAGCTTTCTTT. Its protein is CASTQADRDVPEAFF.

This chain links TRBV30 with TRBJ1-3; D is unresolved. The CDR3 totals 17 residues. CDR1 is GTSNPN, CDR2 SVGIG, per germline (reference sequence). With 4 bases removed from V and 0 bases from J, the gap between germline ends came to 19 bases. The DNA for the CDR3 is TGTGCCTGGACTCCTGGGTGGGCAGCAGCCTCTGGAAACACCATATATTTT. It specifies CAWTPGWAAASGNTIYF.

This clone was seen once. The V and J genes are TRBV6-5 and TRBJ1-2; D is unresolved. Germline assignment: CDR1 MNHEY and CDR2 SVGAGI. Trimming cost V 5 bases and J 8 bases, with 12 bases left between them. The CDR3 sequence is 12 residues long. The CDR3 loop reads CASSTTARGYTF. CDR3 sequence (DNA): TGTGCCAGCAGTACCACCGCGCGGGGCTACACCTTC.